This TCR beta chain was documented in a study of T cell responses to AZD1222 COVID-19 vaccine. Overall study results and limits: Vaccine-related CD4 TCRs covered spike, predominating at 160-218 and 743-854. Sampled repertoires all dated from after the peak T cell response. The number of AZD1222 recipients seropositive at baseline was only five to seven. Spike-specific TCR depth and breadth grew after two AZD1222 doses.

Using immunoSEQ multiplex PCR, the repertoire was profiled, and TCRdb retains in-frame clones only, with some absent. The profile covers 130,000 or so clones, with about 90% appearing a single time and around 1.8% taken by the ten largest. Trimming took 7 bases from V and 0 from J, leaving 13 bases between them. In germline, CDR1 is LNHDA, CDR2 SQIVND (reference sequence). This CDR3 contains 15 residues. Of note for this clone: What it binds is not known.

The V gene is TRBV19, the J gene TRBJ1-5; D uncertain. Sequencing was performed on peripheral blood, taken on day 0 of AZD1222 vaccination. This TCR was recovered from an adult in good health. The CDR3 is CASNFRRNSNQPQHF. The CDR3 DNA follows: TGTGCCAGTAACTTCAGGAGAAATAGCAATCAGCCCCAGCATTTT. Full variable domain (outside the CDR3, taken from reference TRBV19 and TRBJ1-5): DGGITQSPKYLFRKEGQNVTLSCEQNLNHDAMYWYRQDPGQGLRLIYYSQIVNDFQKGDIAEGYSVSREKKESFPLTVTSAQKNPTAFYLCASNFRRNSNQPQHFGDGTRLSIL.